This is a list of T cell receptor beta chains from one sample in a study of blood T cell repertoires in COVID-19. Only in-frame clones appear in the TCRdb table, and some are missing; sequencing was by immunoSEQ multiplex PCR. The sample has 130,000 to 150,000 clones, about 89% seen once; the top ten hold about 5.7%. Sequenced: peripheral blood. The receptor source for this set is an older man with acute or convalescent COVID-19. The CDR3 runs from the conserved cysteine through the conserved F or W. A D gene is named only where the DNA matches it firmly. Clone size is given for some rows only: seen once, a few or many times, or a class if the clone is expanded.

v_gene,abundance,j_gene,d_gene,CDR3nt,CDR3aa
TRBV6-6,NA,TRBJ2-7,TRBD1,TGTGCCAGCAGTTATGACAGGGTTGGCGAGCAGTACTTC,CASSYDRVGEQYF
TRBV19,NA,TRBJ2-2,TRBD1,TGTGCCAGTATAGGGACAGGAGGGAACACCGGGGAGCTGTTTTTT,CASIGTGGNTGELFF
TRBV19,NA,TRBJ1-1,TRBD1,TGTGCCAGTAAAGACCATGGGACAGGGAACACTGAAGCTTTCTTT,CASKDHGTGNTEAFF
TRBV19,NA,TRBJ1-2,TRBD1,TGTGCCAGTAGTACGGACAGGGGTGGCTACACCTTC,CASSTDRGGYTF
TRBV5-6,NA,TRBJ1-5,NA,TGTGCCAGCAGCCTGCGGGGGTCCGTTGGCAATCAGCCCCAGCATTTT,CASSLRGSVGNQPQHF
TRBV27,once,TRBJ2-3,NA,TGTGCCAGCAGTTTATGGACGCCTTGGGGCAGGGGGATGGGGGGTCGGACAGATACGCAGTATTTT,CASSLWTPWGRGMGGRTDTQYF
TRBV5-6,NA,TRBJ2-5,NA,TGTGCCAGCTCCTCTTGGGGGGGGGCCCAAGAGACCCAGTACTTC,CASSSWGGAQETQYF
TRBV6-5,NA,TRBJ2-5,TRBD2,TGTGCCAGCAGGCCGTTACTAGCGGGACAGGAGACCCAGTACTTC,CASRPLLAGQETQYF
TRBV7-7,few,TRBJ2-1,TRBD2,TGTGCCAGCAGCCCTCCACGCGGGACTAGAAGATACAATGAGCAGTTCTTC,CASSPPRGTRRYNEQFF
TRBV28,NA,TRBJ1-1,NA,TGTGCCAGCAGTTTAGGGCAGGGAAGGATGGACACTGAAGCTTTCTTT,CASSLGQGRMDTEAFF
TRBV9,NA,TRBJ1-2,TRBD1,TGTGCCAGCAGCGAGCGGGACAGGGGGCTCGGCTATGGCTACACCTTC,CASSERDRGLGYGYTF
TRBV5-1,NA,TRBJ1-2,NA,TGCGCCAGCGGCGGAGACGAGTACTATGGCTACACCTTC,CASGGDEYYGYTF
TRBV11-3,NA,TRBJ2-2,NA,TGTGCCAGCAGCCGGGGGTTTGGAAACACCGGGGAGCTGTTTTTT,CASSRGFGNTGELFF
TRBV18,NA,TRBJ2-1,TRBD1,TGTGCCAGCTCAACCCGGGACAGGGAATACAATGAGCAGTTCTTC,CASSTRDREYNEQFF
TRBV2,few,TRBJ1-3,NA,TGTGCCAGCACCCTCTCTGGAAACACCATATATTTT,CASTLSGNTIYF
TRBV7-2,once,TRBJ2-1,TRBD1,TGTGCCAGCAGCCCAGGACAGGGTAACTACAATGAGCAGTTCTTC,CASSPGQGNYNEQFF
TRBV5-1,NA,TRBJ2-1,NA,TGCGCCAGCAGCTTGGGAGGGAGTTTCCTTCTTTACAATGAGCAGTTCTTC,CASSLGGSFLLYNEQFF
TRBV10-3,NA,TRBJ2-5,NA,TGTGCCATCAGCCATCACGTACAGGGTAACCAAGAGACCCAGTACTTC,CAISHHVQGNQETQYF
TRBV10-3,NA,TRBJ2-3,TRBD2,TGTGCCATCAGTCCTAGACTAGCGGGGGGGACCACAGATACGCAGTATTTT,CAISPRLAGGTTDTQYF
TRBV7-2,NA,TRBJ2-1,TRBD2,TGTGCCAGCAGCTTAGCGGGACTATCTTCCAATGAGCAGTTCTTC,CASSLAGLSSNEQFF
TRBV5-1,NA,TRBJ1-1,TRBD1,TGCGCCAGCGGAGACAGGGGGCGGACTGAAGCTTTCTTT,CASGDRGRTEAFF
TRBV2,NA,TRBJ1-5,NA,TGTGCCAGCAGGGTCGGTCGACAGAACAATCAGCCCCAGCATTTT,CASRVGRQNNQPQHF
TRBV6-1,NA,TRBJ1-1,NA,TGTGCCAGCAGTGAAGTGACACCTGAAGCTTTCTTT,CASSEVTPEAFF
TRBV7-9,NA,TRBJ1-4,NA,TGTGCCAGCAGCCCCCCTAATCCAGAAAAACTGTTTTTT,CASSPPNPEKLFF
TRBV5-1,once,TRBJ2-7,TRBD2,TGCGCCAGCAGCTTGGACGGGGGGTCCAGCTCCTACGAGCAGTACTTC,CASSLDGGSSSYEQYF
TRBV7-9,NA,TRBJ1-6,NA,TGTGCCAGCAGCTTAGAGCTCCCCTCCCCGAATGAAGCCCTCCACTTT,CASSLELPSPNEALHF
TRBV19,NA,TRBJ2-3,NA,TGTGCCACCGAACAGCAGGGTACAGATACGCAGTATTTT,CATEQQGTDTQYF
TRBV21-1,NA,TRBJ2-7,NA,TGTGCCAGCAGCGGTAGGGGGAGGGAAGTTTGCTACGAGCAGTACTTC,CASSGRGREVCYEQYF
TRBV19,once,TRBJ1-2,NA,TGTGCCAGTAGCTGGGCACAGGACTATGGCTACACCTTC,CASSWAQDYGYTF
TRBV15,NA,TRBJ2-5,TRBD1,TGTGCCACCAGTAGACAGGGGGAGACCCAGTACTTC,CATSRQGETQYF
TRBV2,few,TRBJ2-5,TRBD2,TGTGCCGGTAGCGGGAGTCGAGAGACCCAGTACTTC,CAGSGSRETQYF
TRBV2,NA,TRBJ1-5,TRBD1,TGTGCCAGCAGTGGGGGGACAGGGGTCCATCAGCCCCAGCATTTT,CASSGGTGVHQPQHF
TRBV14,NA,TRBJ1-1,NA,TGTGCCAGCACCACGCTAGGGAACACTGAAGCTTTCTTT,CASTTLGNTEAFF
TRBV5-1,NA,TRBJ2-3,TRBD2,TGCGCCAGCAGCTTGGGGGGACTAGCGGGAGCTCCCTCAGATACGCAGTATTTT,CASSLGGLAGAPSDTQYF
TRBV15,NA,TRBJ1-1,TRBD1,TGTGCCACCAGCAGCACAGGGGGATACACTGAAGCTTTCTTT,CATSSTGGYTEAFF
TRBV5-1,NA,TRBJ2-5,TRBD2,TGCGCCAGCAGCTTGGCCTTCGCGGGGGGGGACCATCAAGAGACCCAGTACTTC,CASSLAFAGGDHQETQYF
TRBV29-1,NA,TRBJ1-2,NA,TGCAGCGTTATGGCGGGCGGCTATGGCTACACCTTC,CSVMAGGYGYTF
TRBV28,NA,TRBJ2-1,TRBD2,TGTGCCAGCAGTATTCTAAGCGGGGCGGGGTTCTTC,CASSILSGAGFF
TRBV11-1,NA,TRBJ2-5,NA,TGTGCCAGCAGCTTGCAGGGTGGAAACCAAGAGACCCAGTACTTC,CASSLQGGNQETQYF
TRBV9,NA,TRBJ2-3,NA,TGTGCCAGCAGCGCACGAGGCACAGATACGCAGTATTTT,CASSARGTDTQYF
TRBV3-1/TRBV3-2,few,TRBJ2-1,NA,TGTGCCAGCAGCCAACACCCGGGGGTAAAAGGCAATGAGCAGTTCTTC,CASSQHPGVKGNEQFF
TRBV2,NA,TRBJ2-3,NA,TGTGCCAGCAGTGTGTTGCGGGTTAGCACAGATACGCAGTATTTT,CASSVLRVSTDTQYF
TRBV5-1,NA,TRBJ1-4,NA,TGCGCCAGCAGCTTGGTGGGCGTCAACGATGAAAAACTGTTTTTT,CASSLVGVNDEKLFF
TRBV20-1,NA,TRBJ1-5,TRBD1,TGCAGTGCTAGTGGGACAGGGGAGTCTCATTTGAATCAGCCCCAGCATTTT,CSASGTGESHLNQPQHF
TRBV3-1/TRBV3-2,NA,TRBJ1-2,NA,TGTGCCAGCAGCCGCCAGGGTTTCGCGACCTATGGCTACACCTTC,CASSRQGFATYGYTF
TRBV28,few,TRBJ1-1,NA,TGTGCCAGCAGTCCCCCGTGGGAGGCTGAAGCTTTCTTT,CASSPPWEAEAFF
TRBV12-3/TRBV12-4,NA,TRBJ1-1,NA,TGTGCCAGCAGTTTGGCAGGGAACACTGAAGCTTTCTTT,CASSLAGNTEAFF
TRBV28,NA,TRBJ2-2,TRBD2,TGTGCCAGCGGCCTCCCAAGCGGGACGGGCGGGGAGCTGTTTTTT,CASGLPSGTGGELFF
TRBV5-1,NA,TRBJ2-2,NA,TGCGCCAGCAGCTTGGGGCATGGCCTCGCCGGGGAGCTGTTTTTT,CASSLGHGLAGELFF
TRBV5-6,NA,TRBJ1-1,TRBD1,TGTGCCAGCAGCTCCTGGACAGGGACCACTGAAGCTTTCTTT,CASSSWTGTTEAFF
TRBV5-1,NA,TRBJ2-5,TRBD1,TGCGCCAGCAGCCCAAGACAGGGGGTTAAGACCCAGTACTTC,CASSPRQGVKTQYF